Each of the 10 T cell receptor beta chains below was sequenced from the same sample in a study of beta chain features in type 1 diabetes. Investigators reverse transcribed all isolated RNA, so they sequenced expressed TCRB transcripts. The protocol was immunoSEQ multiplex PCR, while the TCRdb copy is restricted to in-frame clones and leaves out a portion. The sample comprises 900,000 or so clones, roughly 15% of which are singletons, and about 0.02% rests with the top ten. The sample comprised naive CD4+ T cells from blood. All receptors derive from a woman between 18 and 30 years old in good health.

This clone was observed a handful of times. The CDR3 spells CASSLAVAGGQYF. For the CDR3, the DNA is TGTGCCAGCAGCTTAGCGGTAGCGGGAGGGCAGTATTTT. This sequence joins TRBV11-2 and TRBJ2-3; 10 positions match TRBD2. Germline V gives CDR1 SGHAT, CDR2 FQNNGV. There are 13 residues in the CDR3. V dropped 1 base and J dropped 11; count of bases not matched to a gene: 3.

J is TRBJ2-7 and V is TRBV18; D tentatively reads TRBD1 or TRBD2 (5 bases each). CDR1 KGHSH and CDR2 LQKENI come from the germline V gene. The CDR3 has 15 residues. Trimming stripped 3 bases from V and 4 bases from J, with 16 bases between. As DNA, the CDR3 is TGTGCCAGCTCACCTACCCGGGACCCGATATACGAGCAGTACTTC. Encoded protein: CASSPTRDPIYEQYF.

This clone was picked up a small number of times. V and J are TRBV5-1 and TRBJ2-7, with D hard to call. There are 11 residues in the CDR3. The germline V gene has CDR1 SGHRS and CDR2 YFSETQ. Trimming left V 0 bases short and J 11 bases short, with 9 bases between. CDR3 DNA: TGCGCCAGCAGCTTGGAAGGGTACGAGTACTTC. This encodes CASSLEGYEYF.

The rearrangement uses TRBV10-3 and TRBJ2-1; TRBD1 aligns across 10 bases. The V and J ends lost 0 bases and 4 bases, in that order; junction bases with no gene match: 6. Germline loops: CDR1 ENHRY, CDR2 SYGVKD. The CDR3 length is 17 residues. The CDR3 loop is CAISESRWDRGYNEQFF. The DNA of the CDR3 is TGTGCCATCAGTGAGTCGAGGTGGGACAGGGGTTACAATGAGCAGTTCTTC.

This clone was seen a handful of times. The rearrangement links TRBV9 to TRBJ2-3; no reliable D call. CDR3 length equals 14 residues. Trimming pared 2 bases from V and 2 bases from J, leaving 9 bases between. Germline lookup yields CDR1 SGDLS and CDR2 YYNGEE. This CDR3 reads CASSVTQITDTQYF. CDR3 nucleotide sequence: TGTGCCAGCAGCGTTACCCAAATCACAGATACGCAGTATTTT. The full variable domain, completed using reference TRBV9 and TRBJ2-3, is DSGVTQTPKHLITATGQRVTLRCSPRSGDLSVYWYQQSLDQGLQFLIQYYNGEERAKGNILERFSAQQFPDLHSELNLSSLELGDSALYFCASSVTQITDTQYFGPGTRLTVL.

In its sample, this clone was seen a few times. The V and J genes are TRBV28 and TRBJ2-3, with no clear D. Per the germline V gene, CDR1 is MDHEN and CDR2 is SYDVKM. The germline V and J ends were trimmed by 5 bases and 6 bases, with 9 bases remaining between them. This CDR3 region has 12 residues. The CDR3 DNA reads TGTGCCAGCAGTAAAATGTTGGATACGCAGTATTTT. Protein product: CASSKMLDTQYF.

This clone has only one observation. J is TRBJ2-7 and V is TRBV28, with D tentatively TRBD2 (6 bases). The length of the CDR3 is 13 residues. V was clipped by 10 bases and J by 5 bases, with 18 bases between them. Germline CDR1 is MDHEN and CDR2 is SYDVKM. CDR3 sequence: CATRFGGSDEQYF. In DNA form, the CDR3 reads TGTGCCACCCGCTTTGGGGGGAGCGACGAGCAGTACTTC. Based on the CDR3 plus reference TRBV28 and TRBJ2-7, the full variable domain is DVKVTQSSRYLVKRTGEKVFLECVQDMDHENMFWYRQDPGLGLRLIYFSYDVKMKEKGDIPEGYSVSREKKERFSLILESASTNQTSMYLCATRFGGSDEQYFGPGTRLTVT.

The V and J genes are TRBV6-5 and TRBJ1-4; D is undetermined. Trimming took 3 bases from V and 6 from J, leaving 11 bases between them. The CDR3 extends over 14 amino acids. Germline CDR1 and CDR2: MNHEY and SVGAGI. The CDR3 region is CASSYKGGDEKLFF. The CDR3 region has the DNA TGTGCCAGCAGTTATAAGGGAGGCGATGAAAAACTGTTTTTT.

This clone was found a few times. V and J are TRBV7-2 and TRBJ1-1, with TRBD1 identical over 9 bases. In germline, CDR1 is SGHTA, CDR2 FQGNSA. J was trimmed by 5 bases and V by 5 bases; bases with no gene match: 6. The CDR3 consists of 14 residues. The CDR3 reads CASSVQGARTEAFF. In nucleotides, the CDR3 is TGTGCCAGCAGCGTACAGGGGGCGCGGACTGAAGCTTTCTTT.

Worth noting for this clone: The sample holds other DNA sequences that translate to the same CDR3. The chain uses TRBV28 and TRBJ1-1; 8 nucleotides agree with TRBD1. There are 14 residues in the CDR3. V lost 4 bases and J lost 3; bases outside the gene matches: 4. Per germline, CDR1 MDHEN and CDR2 SYDVKM. The CDR3 region has the DNA TGTGCCAGCAGTTCTGGACAGGGTGACACTGAAGCTTTCTTT. Its translation: CASSSGQGDTEAFF.